This entry is about one TCR beta chain. No cognate antigen has been identified for it. Base-call qualities are not available, and no considerably larger clone is one nucleotide away. The data were obtained in a study of Graves' ophthalmopathy and Graves' hyperthyroidism (dated 2018 in TCRdb). For the wider study: Peripheral blood was collected before any treatment was given, at the time of initial diagnosis. In total, 135 blood samples were TCR-sequenced: some 40 ophthalmopathy, under 85 hyperthyroidism and about 17 hyperthyroidism-to-ophthalmopathy patients. To tell Graves' ophthalmopathy apart from Graves' hyperthyroidism, and to predict which patients would progress to ophthalmopathy, the study relied on TCR beta repertoire signatures. For training and testing, the roughly 97 patients in the discovery cohort were randomly divided in a 7:3 ratio. Following sampling, methimazole starting at 30 mg daily was administered to hyperthyroidism patients, and high-dose intravenous methylprednisolone was administered to ophthalmopathy patients. To explore V-J signatures distinguishing ophthalmopathy from hyperthyroidism, a discovery set of 100 patients (around 44 ophthalmopathy, 57 stable hyperthyroidism) was enrolled. For independent validation, a separate cohort was made up of 18 to 20 hyperthyroidism patients plus 17 patients who later progressed from hyperthyroidism to ophthalmopathy. In a handful of hyperthyroidism patients, the T-cell repertoires found in thyroid tissue were compared with those found in blood. What the authors observed across the whole study: Most expanded thyroid clonotypes with a frequency above 0.001 also appeared in blood, which suggests that blood repertoires may reflect the immune response in the thyroid. In cross-validation, the 13-signature model distinguished ophthalmopathy from stable hyperthyroidism with 85% to 90% sensitivity and approximately 81% specificity, and in the test set the corresponding values were approximately 80% and 75%. Sample size was not statistically predetermined, and group allocation was not concealed from the investigators. In validation, the model predicted ophthalmopathy progression with about 70% sensitivity and about 77% specificity; more than ten predicted patients were CT-confirmed with GO in a median of about 6.2 months.

For repertoire sequencing, TCR beta CDR3 regions were amplified from RNA transcripts. The first round was an RT-PCR using HTBI primers with the Qiagen OneStep RT-PCR kit, and this first round was followed by a second-round multiplex PCR, then size selection and purification. The libraries underwent paired-end sequencing with 100 bp reads on an Illumina HiSeq2000. Under the source paper's analysis protocol: SOAPnuke was used to process the reads, throwing out any read that had adapters, had uncalled bases, had a mean Phred below 15, or lacked an exact constant-primer or identifier match. COPE v1.2.5 was used to merge high-quality paired reads. Clonotypes were defined as unique nucleotide sequences and were aligned to IMGT TRB V, D and J references using MiTCR v1.1. The analysis was limited to V-J combinations with a frequency above 0.0001, which together covered 98% to 99.2% of repertoires. A TCR clonal expansion and chaos score per V-J combination was defined as the ratio of F50 clonal expansion to chaos observed in the TCRdist matrix. Welch's t-statistics and random forest were used to reduce features to 10 to 15 V-J combinations, which were fed into a naive Bayes classifier. The similarity between thyroid and blood repertoires was quantified using the Morisita-Horn index. TCRdb's own reprocessing of the public reads used fastp at Q25 and MiXCR and kept productive beta chains. Here each entry gathers all rows of one CDR3 protein and keeps the most common genes and DNA. It is TCRdb's table, rather than the study itself, that gives the V and J calls and clone size. For this sample there are about 150,000 distinct CDR3 sequences; roughly two fifths appear just once. The ten most abundant clones make up roughly 6% of the sample.

Ophthalmopathy patients had moderately to severely active disease, Clinical Activity Score of at least 3, NOSPECS grade of at least 4, and disease duration under 3 months. Patients with other autoimmune diseases, uncontrolled infections, pregnancy or lactation were excluded. Diagnosis was based on clinical symptoms, serum thyroxine, TRAb, thyroid ultrasound and orbital computed tomography. Ficoll-Paque density gradient centrifugation was used to isolate PBMCs from approximately 10 ml of fresh peripheral blood. Trizol reagent was used to extract the total RNA, and its quality was then checked on an Agilent 2100 Bioanalyzer. Reading the germline V gene gives CDR1 MNHEY and CDR2 SVGEGT. V trim: 2 bases; J trim: 3 bases; unmatched bases: 13. From the cysteine up to the phenylalanine, the CDR3 has a length of 18 residues. CDR3 DNA is the only sequence kept; it has 54 bases, read in frame from the first base.

Recombination linked TRBV6-2 or TRBV6-3 to TRBJ1-1; TRBD1 aligns with 9 central bases. Material for sequencing was peripheral blood. This TCR came from a middle-aged woman with Graves' ophthalmopathy. Donor details come from another sample of the same person, matched by shared clones. The nucleotides read TGTGCCAGCAGTTACACCATGGGACAGGGCCCACCTTACACTGAAGCTTTCTTT. This sequence encodes CASSYTMGQGPPYTEAFF.